This T cell receptor beta chain was obtained from a study of OX40 agonist ivuxolimab in advanced cancers. Clones were read by immunoSEQ multiplex PCR, and TCRdb kept only the in-frame ones, dropping some. The sample has more than 40,000 clones, over 60% seen once. The V gene's germline CDR1 is KGHSH and CDR2 LQKENI. This CDR3 region has 13 residues. V lost 6 bases, J lost 5 bases, and 13 bases lay in between. The sequenced sample was CD4+ or CD8+ T cells sorted from blood, obtained in a trial of the OX40 agonist ivuxolimab. The receptor's source is an adult with an advanced solid tumor such as melanoma, head and neck, liver or kidney cancer. J is TRBJ1-2 and V is TRBV18, with D uncertain. The CDR3 coding sequence is TGTGCCAGCTCGTTTTCGGACCTTTATGGCTACACCTTC. It yields the protein CASSFSDLYGYTF.